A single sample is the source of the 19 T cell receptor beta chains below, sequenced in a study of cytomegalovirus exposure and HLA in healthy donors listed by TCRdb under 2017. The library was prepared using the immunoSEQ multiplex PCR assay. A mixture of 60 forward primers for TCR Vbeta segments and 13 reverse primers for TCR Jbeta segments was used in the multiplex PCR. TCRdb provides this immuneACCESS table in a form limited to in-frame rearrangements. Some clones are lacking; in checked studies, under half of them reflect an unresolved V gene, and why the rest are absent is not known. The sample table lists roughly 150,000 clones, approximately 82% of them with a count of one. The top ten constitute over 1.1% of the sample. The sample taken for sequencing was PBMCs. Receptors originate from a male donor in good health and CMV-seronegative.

The CDR3 reads CASSTTGTGGGNQPQHF. CDR3 DNA sequence: TGTGCCAGCAGCACGACCGGGACAGGGGGCGGCAATCAGCCCCAGCATTTT. The genes are TRBV5-5 and TRBJ1-5; 12 bases align to TRBD1. The CDR3 is made up of 17 amino acids. Losses at the gene ends were 4 bases for V and 2 bases for J; bases not matched to a gene: 7. Germline CDR1 reads SGHKS; CDR2 reads YYEKEE (reference sequence).

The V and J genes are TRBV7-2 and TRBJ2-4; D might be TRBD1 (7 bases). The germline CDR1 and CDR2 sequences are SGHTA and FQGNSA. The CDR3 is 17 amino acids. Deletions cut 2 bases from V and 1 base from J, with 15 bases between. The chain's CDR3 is CASSLRGQGRAKNIQYF. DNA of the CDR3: TGTGCCAGCAGCTTAAGGGGGCAGGGGAGGGCCAAAAACATTCAGTACTTC.

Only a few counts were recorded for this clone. The CDR3 bases are TGTGCCAGCAGCCCCCGTTGGGGGGGCGATACGCAGTATTTT. Amino acid sequence: CASSPRWGGDTQYF. The rearrangement links TRBV6-6 to TRBJ2-3; a weak D match, TRBD2 (7 bases). The germline V gene encodes CDR1 MNHNY and CDR2 SVGAGI (reference sequence). Trimming took off 6 bases at V and 6 bases at J, with 16 bases between the two ends. This CDR3 contains 14 residues.

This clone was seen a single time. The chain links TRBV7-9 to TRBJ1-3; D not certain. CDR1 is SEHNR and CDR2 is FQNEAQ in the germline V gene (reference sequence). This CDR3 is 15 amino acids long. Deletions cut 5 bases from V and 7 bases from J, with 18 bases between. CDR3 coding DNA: TGTGCCAGCAGCACGACCGGGCCTAGCGGCAACACCATATATTTT. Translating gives CASSTTGPSGNTIYF.

The chain's CDR3 is CASSQEWGGYGYTF. In DNA form, the CDR3 reads TGCGCCAGCAGCCAAGAGTGGGGAGGTTATGGCTACACCTTC. The V and J genes are TRBV4-3 and TRBJ1-2, with D uncertain. The CDR3 has 14 amino acids. V lost 0 bases to trimming and J lost 5 bases, with 10 bases between them. The germline CDR1 and CDR2 sequences are LGHNA and YSLEER.

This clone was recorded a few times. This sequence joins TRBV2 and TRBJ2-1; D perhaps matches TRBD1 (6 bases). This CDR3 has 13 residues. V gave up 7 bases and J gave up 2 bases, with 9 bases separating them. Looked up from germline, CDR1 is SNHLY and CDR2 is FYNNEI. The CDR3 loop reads CASTGVTYNEQFF. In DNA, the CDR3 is TGTGCCAGCACAGGGGTAACCTACAATGAGCAGTTCTTC.

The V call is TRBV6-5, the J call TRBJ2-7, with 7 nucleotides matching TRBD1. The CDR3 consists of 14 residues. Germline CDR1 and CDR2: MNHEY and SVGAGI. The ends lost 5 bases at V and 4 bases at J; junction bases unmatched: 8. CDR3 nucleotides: TGTGCCAGCAGTACTTACAGGGGTAATTACGAGCAGTACTTC. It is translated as CASSTYRGNYEQYF.

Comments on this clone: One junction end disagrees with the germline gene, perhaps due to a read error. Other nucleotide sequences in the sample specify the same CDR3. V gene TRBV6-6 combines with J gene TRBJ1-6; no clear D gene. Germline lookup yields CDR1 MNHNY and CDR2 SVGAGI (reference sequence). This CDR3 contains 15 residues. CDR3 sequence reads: CASSSLPWSNSPLHF. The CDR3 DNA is TGTGCCAGCAGCTCCCTCCCCTGGAGCAATTCGCCCCTCCACTTT.

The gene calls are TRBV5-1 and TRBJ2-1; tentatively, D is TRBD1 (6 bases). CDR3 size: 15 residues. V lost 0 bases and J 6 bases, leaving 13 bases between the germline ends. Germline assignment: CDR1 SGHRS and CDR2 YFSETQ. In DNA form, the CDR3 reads TGCGCCAGCAGCTTGGTGCCAGGGGAAGGCAATGAGCAGTTCTTC. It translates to CASSLVPGEGNEQFF.

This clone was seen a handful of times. The CDR3 spells CASSPTGATDTQYF. The CDR3 DNA sequence: TGTGCCAGCAGTCCGACAGGGGCCACAGATACGCAGTATTTT. This chain uses TRBV2 with TRBJ2-3, with 8 bases matching TRBD1. The CDR3 has 14 residues. Germline trimming cut 5 bases from V and 2 bases from J; bases unmatched to any gene: 3. Germline V CDR1 and CDR2: SNHLY, FYNNEI. Supplemented by reference TRBV2 and TRBJ2-3, the full variable domain reads EPEVTQTPSHQVTQMGQEVILRCVPISNHLYFYWYRQILGQKVEFLVSFYNNEISEKSEIFDDQFSVERPDGSNFTLKIRSTKLEDSAMYFCASSPTGATDTQYFGPGTRLTVL.

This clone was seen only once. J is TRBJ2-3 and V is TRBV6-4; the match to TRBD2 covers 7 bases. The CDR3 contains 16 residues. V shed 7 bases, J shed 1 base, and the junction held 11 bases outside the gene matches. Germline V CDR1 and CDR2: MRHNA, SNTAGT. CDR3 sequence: CASNPWASGGTDTQYF. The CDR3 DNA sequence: TGTGCCAGCAACCCCTGGGCCAGCGGGGGCACAGATACGCAGTATTTT.

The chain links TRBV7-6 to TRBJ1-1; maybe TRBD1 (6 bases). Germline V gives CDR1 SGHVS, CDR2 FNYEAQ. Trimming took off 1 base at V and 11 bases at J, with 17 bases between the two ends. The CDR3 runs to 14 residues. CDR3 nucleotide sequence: TGTGCCAGCAGCTTAGTCACCCGGACAGATGGGGCTTTCTTT. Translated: CASSLVTRTDGAFF.

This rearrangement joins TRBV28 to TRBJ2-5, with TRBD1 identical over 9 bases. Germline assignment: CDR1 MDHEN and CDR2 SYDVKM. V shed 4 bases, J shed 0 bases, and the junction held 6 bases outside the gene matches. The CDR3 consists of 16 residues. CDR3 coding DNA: TGTGCCAGCAGTTCAGTACAGGGGGCCTACCAAGAGACCCAGTACTTC. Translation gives CASSSVQGAYQETQYF.

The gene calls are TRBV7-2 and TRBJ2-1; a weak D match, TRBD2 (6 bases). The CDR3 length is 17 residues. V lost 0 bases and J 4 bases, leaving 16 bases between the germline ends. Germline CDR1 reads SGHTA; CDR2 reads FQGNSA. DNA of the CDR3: TGTGCCAGCAGCTTAGCGAGGGGCCGGGGACTTTACAATGAGCAGTTCTTC. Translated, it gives CASSLARGRGLYNEQFF.

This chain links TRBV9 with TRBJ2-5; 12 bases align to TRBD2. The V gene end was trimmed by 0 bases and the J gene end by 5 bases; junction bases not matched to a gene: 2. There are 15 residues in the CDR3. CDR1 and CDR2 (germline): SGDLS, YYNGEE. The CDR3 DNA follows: TGTGCCAGCAGCGTAGGGCTAGCGGGAGGGGAGACCCAGTACTTC. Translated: CASSVGLAGGETQYF.

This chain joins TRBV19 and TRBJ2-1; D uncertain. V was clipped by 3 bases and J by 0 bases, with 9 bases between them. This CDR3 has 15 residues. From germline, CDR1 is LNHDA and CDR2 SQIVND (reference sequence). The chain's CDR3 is CASSIAGRSYNEQFF. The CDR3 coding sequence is TGTGCCAGTAGTATTGCTGGGCGCTCCTACAATGAGCAGTTCTTC.

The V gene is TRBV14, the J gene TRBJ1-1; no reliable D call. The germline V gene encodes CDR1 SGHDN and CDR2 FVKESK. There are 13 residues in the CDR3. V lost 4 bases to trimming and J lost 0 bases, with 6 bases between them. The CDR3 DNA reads TGTGCCAGCAGCCTCACGGTGAACACTGAAGCTTTCTTT. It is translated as CASSLTVNTEAFF.

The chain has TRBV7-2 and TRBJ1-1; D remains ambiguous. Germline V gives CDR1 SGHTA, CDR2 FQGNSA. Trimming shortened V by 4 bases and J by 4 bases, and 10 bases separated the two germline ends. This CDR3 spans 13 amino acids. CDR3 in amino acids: CASSSWGATEAFF. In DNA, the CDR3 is TGTGCCAGCAGCTCCTGGGGAGCCACTGAAGCTTTCTTT.

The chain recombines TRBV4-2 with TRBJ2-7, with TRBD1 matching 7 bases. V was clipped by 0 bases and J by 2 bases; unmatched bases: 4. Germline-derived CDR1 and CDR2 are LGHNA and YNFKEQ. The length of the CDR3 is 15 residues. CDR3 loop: CASSQDGQEAYEQYF. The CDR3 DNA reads TGTGCCAGCAGCCAAGATGGACAGGAAGCCTACGAGCAGTACTTC.